Shown below are 27 T cell receptor beta chains from a single sample sequenced in a study of blood T cell repertoires in COVID-19. Using immunoSEQ multiplex PCR, the repertoire was profiled, and TCRdb retains in-frame clones only, with some absent. This table holds approximately 530,000 clones, around 90% found once. The sample was peripheral blood. These receptor sequences come from a woman aged 45-65 years with COVID-19, enrolled during active disease.

J is TRBJ1-6 and V is TRBV25-1; 7 nucleotides align to TRBD1. Losses at the gene ends were 6 bases for V and 10 bases for J; bases not matched to a gene: 12. The germline V gene encodes CDR1 MGHDK and CDR2 SYGVNS. The CDR3 has 15 residues. CDR3 protein: CASSPRGQGESPLHF. CDR3 sequence (DNA): TGTGCCAGCAGCCCAAGGGGTCAGGGGGAATCACCCCTCCACTTT. Full variable domain (outside the CDR3, taken from reference TRBV25-1 and TRBJ1-6): EADIYQTPRYLVIGTGKKITLECSQTMGHDKMYWYQQDPGMELHLIHYSYGVNSTEKGDLSSESTVSRIRTEHFPLTLESARPSHTSQYLCASSPRGQGESPLHFGNGTRLTVT.

This rearrangement joins TRBV7-9 to TRBJ1-4; the match to TRBD1 covers 8 bases. The junction had 1 base not matched to a gene; V was cut back by 5 bases and J by 5 bases. Germline CDR1 is SEHNR and CDR2 is FQNEAQ (reference sequence). CDR3 length: 13 amino acids. The CDR3 here is CASSTGGNEKLFF. CDR3 sequence (DNA): TGTGCCAGCAGCACAGGGGGAAATGAAAAACTGTTTTTT.

The J gene is TRBJ1-2, the V gene TRBV5-1, with TRBD1 as a possible D gene (5 bases). V shed 4 bases and J shed 8 bases, with 18 bases lying between them. Germline CDR1 SGHRS, CDR2 YFSETQ. The length of the CDR3 is 14 residues. The CDR3 sequence: CASSGEGRGYGYTF. CDR3 DNA: TGCGCCAGCAGCGGGGAGGGGCGAGGGTACGGCTACACCTTC.

V is TRBV4-1 and J is TRBJ2-1, with TRBD2 identical over 7 bases. Per germline, CDR1 MGHRA and CDR2 YSYEKL. The CDR3 has 17 residues. V was pared by 0 bases and J by 0 bases, with 5 bases of the junction left unmatched. The DNA for the CDR3 is TGCGCCAGCAGCCAAGAAACTAGCGCGTCCTCCTACAATGAGCAGTTCTTC. It translates to CASSQETSASSYNEQFF.

The chain carries TRBV5-1 and TRBJ1-4; tentatively, D is TRBD1 (5 bases). The ends were cut back, 0 bases at V and 4 bases at J, with 10 bases in the middle. There are 15 residues in the CDR3. Germline-derived CDR1 and CDR2 are SGHRS and YFSETQ. CDR3 amino acids: CASSLVTGGNEKLFF. DNA for the CDR3: TGCGCCAGCAGCTTGGTAACAGGCGGTAATGAAAAACTGTTTTTT.

The gene calls are TRBV5-5 and TRBJ1-1, with 8 bases lining up with TRBD1. In germline, CDR1 is SGHKS, CDR2 YYEKEE (reference sequence). V lost 0 bases to trimming and J lost 0 bases; unmatched junction nucleotides: 4. The CDR3 length is 16 residues. CDR3 in amino acids: CASSLDRGSMNTEAFF. The CDR3 DNA follows: TGTGCCAGCAGCTTGGACAGGGGGTCAATGAACACTGAAGCTTTCTTT. Variable domain in full (rest from reference TRBV5-5 and TRBJ1-1): DAGVTQSPTHLIKTRGQQVTLRCSPISGHKSVSWYQQVLGQGPQFIFQYYEKEERGRGNFPDRFSARQFPNYSSELNVNALLLGDSALYLCASSLDRGSMNTEAFFGQGTRLTVV.

The chain's CDR3 is CASRDRVATEAFF. The DNA for the CDR3 is TGTGCCAGTAGGGACAGGGTGGCCACTGAAGCTTTCTTT. The chain has TRBV19 and TRBJ1-1, with TRBD1 matching over 8 bases. CDR3 size: 13 residues. Germline lookup yields CDR1 LNHDA and CDR2 SQIVND (reference sequence). The junction had 4 bases not matched to a gene; V was cut back by 6 bases and J by 4 bases.

V and J are TRBV19 and TRBJ1-5; TRBD1 agrees at 8 bases. V trimming: 7 bases; J trimming: 4 bases; junction bases outside the gene matches: 9. The CDR3 loop spans 15 amino acids. Germline CDR1 is LNHDA and CDR2 is SQIVND (reference sequence). CDR3 sequence reads: CASTPRDRRNQPQHF. The CDR3 DNA reads TGTGCCAGTACCCCCCGGGACAGGAGAAATCAGCCCCAGCATTTT.

This chain links TRBV19 with TRBJ1-6; 7 bases are shared with TRBD1. The CDR3 spans 17 residues. V was pared by 6 bases and J by 9 bases, with 17 bases of the junction left unmatched. Germline CDR1 reads LNHDA; CDR2 reads SQIVND (reference sequence). CDR3 sequence (DNA): TGTGCCAGTAGCTTAACCCGTGACAGGGCGGGTAGTTCACCCCTCCACTTT. Translated: CASSLTRDRAGSSPLHF.

This CDR3 is CASSATGRLAGTDTQYF. Written as DNA, the CDR3 is TGTGCCAGCAGCGCAACCGGAAGGCTAGCGGGGACAGATACGCAGTATTTT. The V and J genes are TRBV9 and TRBJ2-3, with TRBD2 matching 9 bases. Trimming at V came to 3 bases and at J to 3 bases, leaving 11 bases not matched to a gene. The CDR3 sequence is 17 residues long. Per germline, CDR1 SGDLS and CDR2 YYNGEE.

The gene calls are TRBV11-2 and TRBJ1-4; D perhaps matches TRBD1 (5 bases). Germline assignment: CDR1 SGHAT and CDR2 FQNNGV. The CDR3 is 14 amino acids. V lost 4 bases and J 5 bases, leaving 11 bases between the germline ends. The CDR3 DNA reads TGTGCCAGCAGCTCGACAGTGATAAATGAAAAACTGTTTTTT. Its translation: CASSSTVINEKLFF.

The rearrangement uses TRBV28 and TRBJ1-5; maybe TRBD1 (6 bases). The CDR3 runs 15 residues. V lost 6 bases and J 0 bases, leaving 12 bases between the germline ends. Per germline, CDR1 MDHEN and CDR2 SYDVKM. CDR3: CASRDRLYSNQPQHF. The CDR3 DNA is TGTGCCAGCAGGGACAGACTGTATAGCAATCAGCCCCAGCATTTT.

This clone occurred once. A read error may account for a junction end that differs from germline. The rearrangement joins TRBV12-5 to TRBJ2-4; 7 bases agree with TRBD1. The CDR3 covers 12 residues. Per germline, CDR1 LGHNT and CDR2 FRNRAP. The CDR3: CASGFATGDSHF. The CDR3 DNA reads TGTGCTAGTGGTTTTGCTACAGGGGATTCGCACTTC.

The V call is TRBV28, the J call TRBJ2-3; 11 nucleotides match TRBD2. There are 16 residues in the CDR3. Germline CDR1 is MDHEN and CDR2 is SYDVKM. Trimming removed 6 bases from V and 1 base from J; junction bases left unmatched: 6. The CDR3 sequence: CASRLAGGRGTDTQYF. CDR3 sequence (DNA): TGTGCCAGCAGATTAGCGGGGGGGCGTGGCACAGATACGCAGTATTTT. The full variable domain, its missing parts supplied by reference TRBV28 and TRBJ2-3, is DVKVTQSSRYLVKRTGEKVFLECVQDMDHENMFWYRQDPGLGLRLIYFSYDVKMKEKGDIPEGYSVSREKKERFSLILESASTNQTSMYLCASRLAGGRGTDTQYFGPGTRLTVL.

The chain joins TRBV18 to TRBJ2-7, with 8 bases lining up with TRBD1. V lost 4 bases to trimming and J lost 6 bases; unmatched junction nucleotides: 5. The germline V gene has CDR1 KGHSH and CDR2 LQKENI. The CDR3 consists of 13 residues. The CDR3 loop is CASSRDRSSEQYF. CDR3 DNA sequence: TGTGCCAGCTCACGGGACAGGTCCAGCGAGCAGTACTTC.

This clone was counted a single time. The chain links TRBV6-6 to TRBJ2-7, with D possibly TRBD2 on 6 matching bases. The CDR3 has 14 amino acids. Trimming stripped 5 bases from V and 5 bases from J, with 16 bases between. Germline V lookup: CDR1 MNHNY, CDR2 SVGAGI (reference sequence). For the CDR3, the DNA is TGTGCCAGCAGTAGGAGGGCGGATGAGGACGAGCAGTACTTC. Translating it yields CASSRRADEDEQYF.

This chain uses TRBV28 with TRBJ1-1; 8 bases line up with TRBD1. Trimming took 4 bases from V and 4 from J; bases not matched to a gene: 8. The germline V gene has CDR1 MDHEN and CDR2 SYDVKM. The CDR3 covers 15 residues. The CDR3: CASSSQTGASTEAFF. The CDR3 bases are TGTGCCAGCAGTTCACAGACAGGGGCCAGCACTGAAGCTTTCTTT.

The chain joins TRBV24-1 to TRBJ2-2; D may be TRBD1 (6 bases). V lost 7 bases and J 6 bases, leaving 11 bases between the germline ends. Germline values: CDR1 KGHDR, CDR2 SFDVKD. The CDR3 length is 13 residues. CDR3 protein: CATSQGKAGELFF. CDR3 nucleotides: TGTGCCACCAGCCAGGGGAAGGCCGGGGAGCTGTTTTTT.

V usage is TRBV3-1 (or the pseudogene TRBV3-2) and J usage is TRBJ1-5; no reliable D call. The CDR3 loop spans 13 amino acids. In germline, CDR1 is LGHDT, CDR2 YNNKEL (reference sequence). V gave up 4 bases and J gave up 5 bases, with 9 bases separating them. As DNA, the CDR3 is TGTGCCAGCAGCCTAGGAGGAGATCAGCCCCAGCATTTT. Translation: CASSLGGDQPQHF.

The gene calls are TRBV18 and TRBJ1-2; D is possibly TRBD1 (5 bases). V lost 2 bases and J lost 3, with 10 bases in between. Germline CDR1 reads KGHSH; CDR2 reads LQKENI. The CDR3 covers 14 residues. The DNA of the CDR3 is TGTGCCAGCTCACCAGGCAGGGAGGACTATGGCTACACCTTC. Translating it yields CASSPGREDYGYTF. Full variable domain (remainder filled in from reference TRBV18 and TRBJ1-2): NAGVMQNPRHLVRRRGQEARLRCSPMKGHSHVYWYRQLPEEGLKFMVYLQKENIIDESGMPKERFSAEFPKEGPSILRIQQVVRGDSAAYFCASSPGREDYGYTFGSGTRLTVV.

This chain uses TRBV5-4 with TRBJ1-2; no firm D call. Germline CDR1 SGHNT, CDR2 YYREEE (reference sequence). Trimming cost V 4 bases and J 3 bases, with 16 bases left between them. This CDR3 is 15 amino acids long. This chain's CDR3 is CASSPFRGGDYGYTF. CDR3 nucleotides: TGTGCCAGCAGCCCGTTTCGGGGTGGGGACTATGGCTACACCTTC. Combining the CDR3 with reference TRBV5-4 and TRBJ1-2 gives the whole variable domain ETGVTQSPTHLIKTRGQQVTLRCSSQSGHNTVSWYQQALGQGPQFIFQYYREEENGRGNFPPRFSGLQFPNYSSELNVNALELDDSALYLCASSPFRGGDYGYTFGSGTRLTVV.

The chain employs TRBV5-1 and TRBJ2-2, with D maybe TRBD1 (5 bases). Trimming removed 2 bases from V and 8 bases from J, with 7 bases in between. Germline assignment: CDR1 SGHRS and CDR2 YFSETQ. The CDR3 is 12 residues long. The CDR3: CASSLGVGELFF. CDR3 nucleotide sequence: TGCGCCAGCAGCTTAGGGGTAGGGGAGCTGTTTTTT.

The rearrangement uses TRBV5-8 and TRBJ2-1, with no clear D. This CDR3 is 15 amino acids long. Germline CDR1 is SGHTS and CDR2 is YDEGEE. The ends were cut back, 9 bases at V and 5 bases at J, with 21 bases in the middle. The CDR3 DNA sequence: TGTGCCAACACATATCGGGTTTTGGCCAACAATGAGCAGTTCTTC. It yields the protein CANTYRVLANNEQFF.

The V and J genes are TRBV28 and TRBJ2-7; D is unclear. Germline CDR1 is MDHEN and CDR2 is SYDVKM. This CDR3 is 13 amino acids long. Trimming took off 2 bases at V and 1 base at J, with 6 bases between the two ends. DNA for the CDR3: TGTGCCAGCAGTTTAGACGGGTCCTACGAGCAGTACTTC. Its translation is CASSLDGSYEQYF. The complete variable domain, with remaining parts taken from reference TRBV28 and TRBJ2-7, reads DVKVTQSSRYLVKRTGEKVFLECVQDMDHENMFWYRQDPGLGLRLIYFSYDVKMKEKGDIPEGYSVSREKKERFSLILESASTNQTSMYLCASSLDGSYEQYFGPGTRLTVT.

The J gene is TRBJ1-4, the V gene TRBV19, with 9 bases lining up with TRBD1. V trimming: 7 bases; J trimming: 0 bases; junction bases outside the gene matches: 3. Germline V lookup: CDR1 LNHDA, CDR2 SQIVND (reference sequence). CDR3 length: 15 residues. This CDR3 is CASNRGHTTNEKLFF. The CDR3 nucleotides are TGTGCCAGTAACAGGGGGCATACAACTAATGAAAAACTGTTTTTT.

The genes are TRBV12-3 or TRBV12-4 and TRBJ1-2; D perhaps matches TRBD1 (5 bases). The CDR3 totals 13 residues. V was cut by 6 bases and J by 5 bases, with 13 bases left in between. CDR3 DNA sequence: TGTGCCAGCAGCCCCGACAGACTTTATGGCTACACCTTC. The encoded protein is CASSPDRLYGYTF.

The chain uses TRBV7-2 and TRBJ2-1, with 11 nucleotides matching TRBD2. Trimming took 5 bases from V and 2 from J; bases not matched to a gene: 2. CDR1 and CDR2 from the germline V gene are SGHTA and FQGNSA. This CDR3 spans 15 amino acids. The CDR3 here is CASSKGLAAYNEQFF. The DNA of the CDR3 is TGTGCCAGCAGCAAGGGACTAGCGGCCTACAATGAGCAGTTCTTC.